The present T cell receptor (beta chain) was sequenced within a study of T cell repertoires in cytomegalovirus infection. Study context: HLA-C-restricted CMV epitopes, recently identified, and well-studied HLA-B-restricted ones were used by the study. The public TCR beta signatures pointed to both CMV infection and matching HLA type. Study outcomes and limitations: People with CMV and the relevant HLA were identified by cumulative public TCR beta family frequency.

One entry per CDR3 protein results from TCRdb running MiXCR on the reads. The data contain some 500,000 distinct CDR3 sequences, around two fifths of them singletons. Remarks on this clonotype: Its antigen is unidentified.

The clonotype originates from a human donor in good health (CMV status not recorded). Some clones in this sample may be carry-over from other donors' samples. The sample was cultured PBMCs, taken from culture after CMV antigen stimulation.

CDR3 residues: CASIQGQYNEQFF. The CDR3 DNA follows: TGTGCCAGCATCCAGGGACAGTACAATGAGCAGTTCTTC. The genes are TRBV7-9 and TRBJ2-1, with 7 nucleotides matching TRBD1. From germline, CDR1 is SEHNR and CDR2 FQNEAQ (reference sequence). CDR3 size: 13 residues. V shed 7 bases and J 4 bases; nucleotides not matched to a gene: 4. Using reference TRBV7-9 and TRBJ2-1 for the parts outside the CDR3, the full variable domain is DTGVSQNPRHKITKRGQNVTFRCDPISEHNRLYWYRQTLGQGPEFLTYFQNEAQLEKSRLLSDRFSAERPKGSFSTLEIQRTEQGDSAMYLCASIQGQYNEQFFGPGTRLTVL.